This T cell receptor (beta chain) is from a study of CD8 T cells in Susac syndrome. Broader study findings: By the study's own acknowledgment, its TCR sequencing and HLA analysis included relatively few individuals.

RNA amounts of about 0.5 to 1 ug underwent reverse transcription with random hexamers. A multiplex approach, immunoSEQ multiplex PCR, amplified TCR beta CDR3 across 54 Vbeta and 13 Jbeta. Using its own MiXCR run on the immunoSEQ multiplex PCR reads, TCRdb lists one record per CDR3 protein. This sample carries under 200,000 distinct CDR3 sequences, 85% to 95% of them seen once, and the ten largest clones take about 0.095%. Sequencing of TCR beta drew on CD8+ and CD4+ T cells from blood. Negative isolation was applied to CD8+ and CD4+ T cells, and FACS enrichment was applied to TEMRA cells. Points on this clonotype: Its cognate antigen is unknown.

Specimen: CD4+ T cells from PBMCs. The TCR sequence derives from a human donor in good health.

The CDR3 nucleotides are TGTGCCAGCAGCCAATTTCCCCCCTACAATGAGCAGTTCTTC. Translation gives CASSQFPPYNEQFF. The chain has TRBV3-1 and TRBJ2-1; D not certain. Trimming shortened V by 2 bases and J by 2 bases, and 7 bases separated the two germline ends. Germline assignment: CDR1 LGHDT and CDR2 YNNKEL (reference sequence). This CDR3 comprises 14 residues.